These T cell receptor beta chains were read from a single sample in a study of blood T cell repertoires in COVID-19. Data came from immunoSEQ multiplex PCR; TCRdb stores just in-frame clones and leaves some out. The sample shows nearly 35,000 clones, approximately 86% of them seen only once. Source material: peripheral blood. Receptors originate from a man aged 70-80 years with acute or convalescent COVID-19. Both conserved end residues are part of each CDR3. Each record gives: D gene, clone size, V gene, J gene, CDR3 DNA, CDR3 protein. A D gene is named only where the DNA matches it firmly. Size is omitted from some rows. Given values are once, few, many or a class for expanded clones.

>-|-|TRBV6-5|TRBJ1-4
TGTGCCAGCAGATTCAGGGCTCGGAATGAAAAACTGTTTTTT
CASRFRARNEKLFF
>-|-|TRBV11-2|TRBJ1-1
TGTGCCAGCAGCCCCGAGAGGAACACTGAAGCTTTCTTT
CASSPERNTEAFF
>-|once|TRBV12-3/TRBV12-4|TRBJ1-2
TGTGCCAGCAGGTCCCCGCGCGGCTATGGCTACACCTTC
CASRSPRGYGYTF
>TRBD2|-|TRBV7-2|TRBJ2-1
TGTGCCAGCAGCCCAGCAGCGGGGTGGGCCTACGAGCAGTTCTTC
CASSPAAGWAYEQFF
>-|-|TRBV7-2|TRBJ2-7
TGTGCCAGCAGCTACTACTACGAGCAGTACTTC
CASSYYYEQYF
>-|-|TRBV9|TRBJ2-2
TGTGCCAGCGGGGGACTGTTCACCGGGGAGCTGTTTTTT
CASGGLFTGELFF
>-|-|TRBV6-4|TRBJ2-2
TGTGCCAGCAGCCCCTCCTTCACCGGGGAGCTGTTTTTT
CASSPSFTGELFF
>-|-|TRBV9|TRBJ1-1
TGTGCCAGCAGCGCCAACAGGGTACGGACTGAAGCTTTCTTT
CASSANRVRTEAFF
>TRBD1|-|TRBV16|TRBJ1-2
TGTGCCAGCAGCCAATCGGGAGACAGGGTCTATGGCTACACCTTC
CASSQSGDRVYGYTF
>-|-|TRBV10-3|TRBJ2-7
TGTGCCATCAGTGAGTCCGCGGGAAGGAAGGACGAGCAGTACTTC
CAISESAGRKDEQYF
>TRBD1|-|TRBV5-1|TRBJ1-5
TGCGCCAGCAGCTTTAACCCACAGGGGCAGGGGCAGCCCCAGCATTTT
CASSFNPQGQGQPQHF
>-|-|TRBV5-5|TRBJ1-2
TGTGCCAGCAGCTTGGTTGGGGCTGCCTATGGCTACACCTTC
CASSLVGAAYGYTF
>TRBD2|once|TRBV18|TRBJ2-1
TGTGCCAGCTCACCAGGGACTAGAAATGAGCAGTTCTTC
CASSPGTRNEQFF
>-|-|TRBV15|TRBJ1-1
TGTGCCACCAGCAGTAATTCATGGGGACAAAACACTGAAGCTTTCTTT
CATSSNSWGQNTEAFF
>TRBD1|-|TRBV29-1|TRBJ2-3
TGCAGCGTTGTAGGGACAGGCCTCACAGATACGCAGTATTTT
CSVVGTGLTDTQYF
>-|-|TRBV28|TRBJ1-1
TGTGCCAGCAGCGGACAGACTGAAGCTTTCTTT
CASSGQTEAFF
>TRBD2|-|TRBV10-3|TRBJ2-7
TGTGCCATCAGTCCGACTAGCTCCGAGCAGTACTTC
CAISPTSSEQYF
>-|few|TRBV27|TRBJ1-1
TGTGCCAGCAGTTTATCCAGGGCAGCGAACACTGAAGCTTTCTTT
CASSLSRAANTEAFF
>-|-|TRBV29-1|TRBJ2-1
TGCAGCGTTGACCGCGGGATGAGCTCCTACAATGAGCAGTTCTTC
CSVDRGMSSYNEQFF
>TRBD1|-|TRBV7-9|TRBJ1-5
TGTGCCAGCAGCCATCAGACAGGGGGCCTCTTTAGCAATCAGCCCCAGCATTTT
CASSHQTGGLFSNQPQHF
>TRBD2|-|TRBV9|TRBJ2-2
TGTGCCAGCAGCGTAGATCCCCCGACTAGCGTCAATGCCGGGGAGCTGTTTTTT
CASSVDPPTSVNAGELFF
>-|-|TRBV9|TRBJ1-3
TGTGCCAGCAGCGTAGACGGGGGAACCGACTCTGGAAACACCATATATTTT
CASSVDGGTDSGNTIYF
>TRBD1|-|TRBV14|TRBJ1-3
TGTGCCAGCAGCCGCCGGGACAGGAGAAACACCATATATTTT
CASSRRDRRNTIYF
>-|once|TRBV2|TRBJ1-5
TGTGCCAGCAGTGCAGAGACAGAGCTGGGACAGCCCCAGCATTTT
CASSAETELGQPQHF
>-|-|TRBV12-1|TRBJ2-1
TGTGCCAGCAGCGGGTCGGGACTAGCGGGCTACAATGAGCAGTTCTTC
CASSGSGLAGYNEQFF
>-|-|TRBV19|TRBJ2-7
TGTGCCAGTAGTATTAAACGACAGGCCTACGAGCAGTACTTC
CASSIKRQAYEQYF
>-|-|TRBV5-1|TRBJ1-3
TGCGCCAGCAGCGCCATCCAGGGGTCTGGAAACACCATATATTTT
CASSAIQGSGNTIYF
>TRBD1|-|TRBV27|TRBJ1-6
TGTGCCAGCAGAGCCCGCGGCAGGGGGCTGAATTCACCCCTCCACTTT
CASRARGRGLNSPLHF
>TRBD1|-|TRBV18|TRBJ2-7
TGTGCCAGCTCCCCTGACAGGGAAAGGTGGTACTTC
CASSPDRERWYF
>-|-|TRBV4-3|TRBJ1-2
TGCGCCAGCAGCCAGGTGGCGACAGCTGCAGGGGGCTACACCTTC
CASSQVATAAGGYTF
>-|-|TRBV7-9|TRBJ2-5
TGTGCCAGCAGCTTAGAAGGGGCGTTGGAGACCCAGTACTTC
CASSLEGALETQYF
>TRBD2|-|TRBV5-4|TRBJ2-5
TGTGCCAGCAGACAGGAGGCGGGGGCCCAGTACTTC
CASRQEAGAQYF
>-|-|TRBV18|TRBJ1-6
TGTGCCAGCTCACCTCTAGGAGCAGGGGATAATTCACCCCTCCACTTT
CASSPLGAGDNSPLHF
>TRBD2|-|TRBV6-2/TRBV6-3|TRBJ2-7
TGTGCCAGCAGCACAACAAGCGGGACGACCTACGAGCAGTACTTC
CASSTTSGTTYEQYF
>-|-|TRBV29-1|TRBJ1-2
TGCAGCGTTGACTTAGGCTACACCTTC
CSVDLGYTF
>TRBD2|once|TRBV2|TRBJ2-5
TGTGCCAGCAGGGCTAGCGGAGAGACCCAGTACTTC
CASRASGETQYF
>TRBD1|-|TRBV7-9|TRBJ1-1
TGTGCCAGCAGCTTTCCGTCCGGGACAGGGGACTTTAACACTGAAGCTTTCTTT
CASSFPSGTGDFNTEAFF
>-|-|TRBV11-3|TRBJ2-5
TGTGCCAGCAGCTCTTTCGGGGAGACCCAGTACTTC
CASSSFGETQYF
>-|-|TRBV4-1|TRBJ1-2
TGCGCCAGCAGCCAAGATATCGGTGGCTACACCTTC
CASSQDIGGYTF
>-|-|TRBV19|TRBJ1-5
TGTGCCAGTAGTATGACAGCAAATCAGCCCCAGCATTTT
CASSMTANQPQHF